Below, one TCR beta chain is given with its context. The source of the sample is a study of blood T cell repertoires in COVID-19. CDR1 is LNHDA and CDR2 is SQIVND in the germline V gene (reference sequence). CDR3 size: 15 residues. Trimming removed 1 base from V and 9 bases from J; junction bases left unmatched: 7. Profiled with immunoSEQ multiplex PCR; TCRdb holds only in-frame clones, not every one. Altogether 250,000 or so clones are present, around 89% being singletons, with the ten largest covering roughly 2.4%. The chain carries TRBV19 and TRBJ2-1; 9 positions agree with TRBD2. The sequence was collected from a woman aged 40 to 55 with acute COVID-19. The specimen was PBMCs or T cells enriched from blood (not recorded which). CDR3 in DNA: TGTGCCAGTAGTATAGTTAGCGGGAGTGCAAGTGAGCAGTTCTTC. It encodes CASSIVSGSASEQFF.